This T cell receptor (beta chain) was obtained from a study of shared clonotypes between healthy human individuals. This clone has only one observation. Antigen specificity is unknown. Only in-frame clones appear in the TCRdb table, and some are missing; sequencing was by immunoSEQ multiplex PCR. This table holds some 360,000 clones, about 70% found once. The study's findings and limits: The sole specimen, blood, was sampled, and tissue repertoires likely differ.

Germline CDR1 SGHNT, CDR2 YYREEE (reference sequence). CDR3 length equals 16 residues. V was shortened by 4 bases and J by 0 bases, with 14 bases between the two germline ends. The rearrangement uses TRBV5-4 and TRBJ2-1, with a weak D call TRBD2 (6 bases). The receptor was isolated from a man aged 25-45 years in good health. The sequenced material came from memory CD4+ T cells sorted from blood. Subset specified: CD45RA-negative fraction. CDR3 coding DNA: TGTGCCAGCAGCCCATCGGGCGGGATCTCCTACAATGAGCAGTTCTTC. This encodes CASSPSGGISYNEQFF. The complete variable domain, with remaining parts taken from reference TRBV5-4 and TRBJ2-1, reads ETGVTQSPTHLIKTRGQQVTLRCSSQSGHNTVSWYQQALGQGPQFIFQYYREEENGRGNFPPRFSGLQFPNYSSELNVNALELDDSALYLCASSPSGGISYNEQFFGPGTRLTVL.